These 18 T cell receptor beta chains were sequenced from one sample in a study of T cells in Graves' hyperthyroidism and ophthalmopathy. Amplification targeted TCR beta CDR3 regions from RNA transcripts. HTBI primers drove first-round RT-PCR of the TCR CDR3. TCRdb analysed the multiplex PCR reads with MiXCR anew, one entry per CDR3 protein. Altogether almost 500,000 distinct CDR3 sequences are present, less than 25% being singletons, with the ten largest covering approximately 54%. What was sequenced was blood. Receptors were obtained from a woman in her seventies with Graves' ophthalmopathy.

This clonotype was counted at least ten times. This sequence joins TRBV3-1 and TRBJ2-1; D gene unclear. This CDR3 region has 13 residues. Germline CDR1 is LGHDT and CDR2 is YNNKEL (reference sequence). Trimming took off 0 bases at V and 6 bases at J, with 6 bases between the two ends. The CDR3 protein is CASSQDGRNEQFF. CDR3 nucleotides: TGTGCCAGCAGCCAAGATGGACGCAATGAGCAGTTCTTC.

In this sample, this clonotype turned up a few times. This chain connects TRBV20-1 to TRBJ2-1; 8 nucleotides align to TRBD2. This CDR3 spans 16 amino acids. The germline V gene encodes CDR1 DFQATT and CDR2 SNEGSKA (reference sequence). The ends lost 6 bases at V and 9 bases at J; junction bases unmatched: 19. CDR3 residues: CSAERAGAVRGGEQFF. The DNA for the CDR3 is TGCAGTGCGGAGCGAGCAGGGGCGGTACGGGGGGGTGAGCAGTTCTTC.

This clonotype turned up a few times. The J gene is TRBJ2-7, the V gene TRBV4-1, with D hard to call. With 4 bases removed from V and 2 bases from J, the gap between germline ends came to 15 bases. In germline, CDR1 is MGHRA, CDR2 YSYEKL. This CDR3 is built from 15 residues. In DNA, the CDR3 is TGCGCCAGCAGCCTCCGACCATGGGCTCCCTACGAGCAGTACTTC. Protein sequence: CASSLRPWAPYEQYF.

Concerning this clonotype: One end of the junction does not line up with germline, which may come from a read error. The chain recombines TRBV11-1 with TRBJ2-1, with 7 bases identical to TRBD2. Germline V CDR1 and CDR2: SGHAT, FQDESV (reference sequence). There are 16 residues in the CDR3. Written as DNA, the CDR3 is TGCGCCAGCAGCCAAGGTCTGGGACTCGGGGGGTATGAGCAGTTCTTC. Protein sequence: CASSQGLGLGGYEQFF.

This clonotype was recorded at least ten times. This rearrangement joins TRBV6-2 or TRBV6-3 to TRBJ1-1, with D perhaps matching TRBD1 (6 bases). With 10 bases removed from V and 1 base from J, the gap between germline ends came to 13 bases. This CDR3 has 13 residues. CDR1 and CDR2 from the germline V gene are MNHEY and SVGEGT. The CDR3 protein is CATLRQANTEAFF. As DNA, the CDR3 is TGTGCCACGCTGAGACAGGCGAACACTGAAGCTTTCTTT.

This clonotype appeared many times. The chain carries TRBV6-1 and TRBJ1-5; the D gene is possibly TRBD1 (6 bases). CDR1 is MNHNS and CDR2 is SASEGT in the germline V gene. The length of the CDR3 is 15 residues. V was shortened by 2 bases and J by 2 bases, with 10 bases between the two germline ends. The CDR3, as DNA: TGTGCCAGCAGTGAATGGGGGGGGCGCAATCAGCCCCAGCATTTT. Protein: CASSEWGGRNQPQHF.

This clonotype was seen a few times. This sequence joins TRBV24-1 and TRBJ1-5; D is uncertain. CDR1 KGHDR and CDR2 SFDVKD come from the germline V gene. There are 14 residues in the CDR3. Trimming took 4 bases from V and 7 from J, leaving 13 bases between them. The CDR3 is CATSDLPQIQPQHF. The CDR3 nucleotides read TGTGCCACCAGTGACCTGCCCCAGATCCAGCCCCAGCATTTT.

This clonotype was found a few times. This chain connects TRBV12-3 or TRBV12-4 to TRBJ2-6, with D hard to call. V was cut by 6 bases and J by 1 base, with 10 bases left in between. The CDR3 contains 15 residues. CDR3 sequence reads: CASRLRISGANVLTF. Here the CDR3 DNA reads TGTGCCAGCAGGCTCAGGATTTCTGGGGCCAACGTCCTGACTTTC.

The chain has TRBV6-1 and TRBJ2-3; D is uncertain. Germline V gene data show CDR1 as MNHNS and CDR2 as SASEGT. Trimming stripped 6 bases from V and 0 bases from J, with 10 bases between. This CDR3 comprises 14 residues. For the CDR3, the DNA is TGTGCCAGCAGCCCCCTAGAGAGCACAGATACGCAGTATTTT. It encodes CASSPLESTDTQYF.

Notes on this clonotype: A much larger clone sits a single nucleotide away, making a read error possible. CDR3 in amino acids: CASSLSAGSDQPQHF. The CDR3 nucleotides are TGTGCCAGCAGTTTATCGGCAGGGAGCGATCAGCCCCAGCATTTT. J is TRBJ1-5 and V is TRBV27, with D possibly matching TRBD1 (5 bases). This CDR3 is 15 amino acids long. Per the germline V gene, CDR1 is MNHEY and CDR2 is SMNVEV (reference sequence). The V and J ends lost 0 bases and 5 bases respectively, with 11 bases between them.

This clonotype was counted a few times. The chain joins TRBV6-2 or TRBV6-3 to TRBJ2-7; TRBD1 matches at 8 bases. In germline, CDR1 is MNHEY, CDR2 SVGEGT. Trimming at V came to 0 bases and at J to 5 bases, leaving 6 bases not matched to a gene. This CDR3 comprises 15 residues. CDR3 in amino acids: CASSYSSRGQDEQYF. The CDR3 bases are TGTGCCAGCAGTTACTCGAGCAGGGGGCAGGACGAGCAGTACTTC.

A single count supports this clonotype. V usage is TRBV29-1 and J usage is TRBJ1-3, with TRBD1 as a possible D gene (6 bases). This CDR3 has 15 residues. Trimming removed 4 bases from V and 0 bases from J, with 13 bases in between. Germline V lookup: CDR1 SQVTM, CDR2 ANQGSEA. The CDR3 protein is CSVGAGVNSGNTIYF. Written as DNA, the CDR3 is TGCAGCGTTGGGGCAGGGGTAAACTCTGGAAACACCATATATTTT.

This clonotype was detected only a few times. The chain links TRBV24-1 to TRBJ1-5; D remains ambiguous. There are 13 residues in the CDR3. V shed 0 bases and J shed 11 bases, with 10 bases lying between them. The germline V gene encodes CDR1 KGHDR and CDR2 SFDVKD. The CDR3 coding sequence is TGTGCCACCAGTGATTTGCATTCGGATACCCAGCATTTT. Translation gives CATSDLHSDTQHF.

The chain couples TRBV13 to TRBJ2-2; TRBD1 or TRBD2 may be the D gene (5 bases each). The germline V gene encodes CDR1 PRHDT and CDR2 FYEKMQ (reference sequence). Between the trimmed V and J ends, which lost 3 bases and 7 bases, there was a span of 9 bases. The CDR3 consists of 13 residues. DNA of the CDR3: TGTGCCAGCAGCTTGGGACGGGGCGGGGAGCTGTTTTTT. It specifies CASSLGRGGELFF.

This chain joins TRBV2 and TRBJ2-3; a weak D match, TRBD2 (6 bases). Germline V gene sequence: CDR1 SNHLY, CDR2 FYNNEI. The germline V and J ends were trimmed by 6 bases and 6 bases, with 13 bases remaining between them. The CDR3 has 13 residues. As DNA, the CDR3 is TGTGCCAGCAGGAGGTCTGGGACTGATACGCAGTATTTT. This translates into CASRRSGTDTQYF.

This clonotype was counted a few times. The rearrangement links TRBV3-1 to TRBJ2-1, with 7 positions matching TRBD2. With V trimmed by 2 bases and J by 9 bases, 7 bases remained unmatched. The CDR3 totals 14 residues. Germline V gene sequence: CDR1 LGHDT, CDR2 YNNKEL (reference sequence). The CDR3 sequence is CASSQTAGEGEQFF. The CDR3 DNA reads as TGTGCCAGCAGCCAAACCGCGGGAGAGGGTGAGCAGTTCTTC.

This clonotype turned up a few times. The rearrangement joins TRBV12-3 or TRBV12-4 to TRBJ1-4; TRBD1 matches at 7 bases. The CDR3 length is 14 residues. Unmatched junction bases numbered 8, after V lost 6 bases and J lost 7 bases. The CDR3 protein is CASSVQGSSEKLFF. CDR3 in DNA: TGTGCCAGCAGCGTACAGGGGTCCTCTGAAAAACTGTTTTTT.

The rearrangement links TRBV9 to TRBJ2-1, with D perhaps assigned TRBD1 or TRBD2 (5 bases each). Germline CDR1 reads SGDLS; CDR2 reads YYNGEE. The CDR3 length is 14 residues. V was cut by 2 bases and J by 9 bases, with 15 bases left in between. This chain's CDR3 is CASSVPGRDGEQFF. CDR3 coding DNA: TGTGCCAGCAGCGTCCCGGGCAGGGACGGTGAGCAGTTCTTC.